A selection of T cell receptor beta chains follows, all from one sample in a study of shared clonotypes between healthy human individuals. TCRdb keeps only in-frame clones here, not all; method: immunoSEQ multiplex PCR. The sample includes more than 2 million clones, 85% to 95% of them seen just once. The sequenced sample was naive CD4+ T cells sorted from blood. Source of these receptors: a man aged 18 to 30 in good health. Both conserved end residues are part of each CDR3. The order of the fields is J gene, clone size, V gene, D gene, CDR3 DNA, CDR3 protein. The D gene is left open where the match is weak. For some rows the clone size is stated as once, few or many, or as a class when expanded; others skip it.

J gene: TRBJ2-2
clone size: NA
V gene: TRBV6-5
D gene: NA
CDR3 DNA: TGTGCCAGCACCAGACTACCGAACACCGGGGAGCTGTTTTTT
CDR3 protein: CASTRLPNTGELFF

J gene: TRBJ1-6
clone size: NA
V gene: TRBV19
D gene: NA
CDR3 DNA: TGTGCCAGTAGTACTTGGACTGCCCAGGGGATTTCACCCCTCCACTTT
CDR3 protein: CASSTWTAQGISPLHF

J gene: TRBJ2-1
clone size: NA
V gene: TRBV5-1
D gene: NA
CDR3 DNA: TGCGCCAGCAGCCAAACGGCACCCTTTTCGACAATTGGGGACAATGAGCAGTTCTTC
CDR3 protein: CASSQTAPFSTIGDNEQFF

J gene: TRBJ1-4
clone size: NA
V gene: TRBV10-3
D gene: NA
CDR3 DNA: TGTGCCACCCGGGACGGGACGGAAGAAAAACTGTTTTTT
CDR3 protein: CATRDGTEEKLFF

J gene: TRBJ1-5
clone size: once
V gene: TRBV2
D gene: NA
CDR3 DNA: TGTGCCAGCAGTGAAAGGCAGGGGAATCAGCCCCAGCATTTT
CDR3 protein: CASSERQGNQPQHF

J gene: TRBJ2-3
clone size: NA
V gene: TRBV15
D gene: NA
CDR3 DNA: TGTGCCACCAGCAGATTCAAGTCCTCTCTTGGGAATACAGATACGCAGTATTTT
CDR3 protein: CATSRFKSSLGNTDTQYF

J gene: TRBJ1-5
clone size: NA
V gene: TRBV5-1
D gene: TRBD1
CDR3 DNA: TGCGCCAGCAGCCCCGGGACAGGGGGTAATCAGCCCCAGCATTTT
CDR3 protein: CASSPGTGGNQPQHF

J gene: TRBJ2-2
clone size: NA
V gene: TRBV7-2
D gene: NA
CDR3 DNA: TGTGCCAGCAGCTTATCGACGTTAGGAATCAGGACCGGGGAGCTGTTTTTT
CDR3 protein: CASSLSTLGIRTGELFF

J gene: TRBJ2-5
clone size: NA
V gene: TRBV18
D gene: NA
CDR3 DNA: TGTGCCAGCTCACCACGAGTCCAAGAGACCCAGTACTTC
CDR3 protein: CASSPRVQETQYF

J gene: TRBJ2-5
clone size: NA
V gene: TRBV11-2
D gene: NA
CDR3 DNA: TGTGCCAGCAGCTTAGATGGGATTAGGGGAGAGACCCAGTACTTC
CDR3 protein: CASSLDGIRGETQYF

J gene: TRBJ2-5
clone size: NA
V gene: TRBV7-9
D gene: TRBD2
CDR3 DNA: TGTGCCAGCAGCCGACTAGCGGGAGGGGAGACCCAGTACTTC
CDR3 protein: CASSRLAGGETQYF

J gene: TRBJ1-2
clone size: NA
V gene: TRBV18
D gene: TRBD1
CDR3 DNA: TGTGCCAGCTCACCACCGTCTCTGGACAGGGGTGCCTATGGCTACACCTTC
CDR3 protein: CASSPPSLDRGAYGYTF

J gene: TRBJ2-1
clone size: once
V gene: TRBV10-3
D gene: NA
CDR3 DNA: TGTGCCACCACGTTTAGAATCAATGAGCAGTTCTTC
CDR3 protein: CATTFRINEQFF

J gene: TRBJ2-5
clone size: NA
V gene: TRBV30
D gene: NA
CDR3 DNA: TGTGCCTGGAGCGCAACTAGTGGTGGGGGGACCCAGTACTTC
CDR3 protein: CAWSATSGGGTQYF

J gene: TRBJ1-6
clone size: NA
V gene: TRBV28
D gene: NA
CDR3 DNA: TGTGCCAGCAGTTTAAGGGGCTATAATTCACCCCTCCACTTT
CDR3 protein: CASSLRGYNSPLHF

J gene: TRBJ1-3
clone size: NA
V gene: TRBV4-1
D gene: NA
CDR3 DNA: TGCGCCAGCAGCCCCCCCTGGCAGGGCGTGGGAAACACCATATATTTT
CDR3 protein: CASSPPWQGVGNTIYF

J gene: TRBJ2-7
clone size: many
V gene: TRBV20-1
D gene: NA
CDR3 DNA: TGCAGTGCTGACAGAATCTACGAGCAGTACTTC
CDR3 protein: CSADRIYEQYF

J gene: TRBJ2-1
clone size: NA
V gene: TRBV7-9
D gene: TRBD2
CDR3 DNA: TGTGCCAGCAGCCGGACTAGCGGGGGGTACAATGAGCAGTTCTTC
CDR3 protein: CASSRTSGGYNEQFF

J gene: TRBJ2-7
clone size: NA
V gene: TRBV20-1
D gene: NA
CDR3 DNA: TGCAGTGCTGAGATTGGGTGGGAGCAGTACTTC
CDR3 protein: CSAEIGWEQYF

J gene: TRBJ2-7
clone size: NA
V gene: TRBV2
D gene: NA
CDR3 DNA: TGTGCCAGCAGTCTCGACTACGAGCAGTACTTC
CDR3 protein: CASSLDYEQYF

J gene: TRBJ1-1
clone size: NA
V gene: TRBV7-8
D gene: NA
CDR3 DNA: TGTGCCAGCACACTACTTGAGCTGCTAAACACTGAAGCTTTCTTT
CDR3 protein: CASTLLELLNTEAFF

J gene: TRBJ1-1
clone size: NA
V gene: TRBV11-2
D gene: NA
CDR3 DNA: TGTGCCAGCAGCTTTACAGAGACTGAAGCTTTCTTT
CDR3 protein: CASSFTETEAFF

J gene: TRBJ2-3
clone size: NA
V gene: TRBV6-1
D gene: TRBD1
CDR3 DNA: TGTGCCAGCAGTGGAGGACAGGTCCTTTTTAGCACAGATACGCAGTATTTT
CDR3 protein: CASSGGQVLFSTDTQYF

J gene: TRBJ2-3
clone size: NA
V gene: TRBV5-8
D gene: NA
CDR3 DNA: TGTGCCAGCAGCTTATCACAGGGTGGGGCAGATACGCAGTATTTT
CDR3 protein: CASSLSQGGADTQYF

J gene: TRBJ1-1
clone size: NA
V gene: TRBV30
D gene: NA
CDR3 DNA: TGTGCCTGGAGCCCCGCGTGGGACACCAAGGGGGAAGCTTTCTTT
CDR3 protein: CAWSPAWDTKGEAFF

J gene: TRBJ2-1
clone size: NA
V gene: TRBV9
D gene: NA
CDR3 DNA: TGTGCCAGCAGCGTAGGAGGACCCTCATTAAACCACAATGAGCAGTTCTTC
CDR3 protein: CASSVGGPSLNHNEQFF

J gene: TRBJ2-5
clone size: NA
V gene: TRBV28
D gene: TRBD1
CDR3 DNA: TGTGCCAGCAGTCCACAGGGGTGGGAGACCCAGTACTTC
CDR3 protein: CASSPQGWETQYF

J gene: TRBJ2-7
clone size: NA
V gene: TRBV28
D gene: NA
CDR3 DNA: TGTGCCAGCAGTTGGGGGGGCAACTCCTACGAGCAGTACTTC
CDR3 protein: CASSWGGNSYEQYF

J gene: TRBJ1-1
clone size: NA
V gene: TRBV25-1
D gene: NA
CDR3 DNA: TGTGCCAGCAGTGATCATCCCAGGGGTATGTCTGAAGCTTTCTTT
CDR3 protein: CASSDHPRGMSEAFF

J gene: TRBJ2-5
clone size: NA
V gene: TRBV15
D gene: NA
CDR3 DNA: TGTGCCACCAGCAGAGTACGGGTGCTAGCGCAAGAGACCCAGTACTTC
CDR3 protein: CATSRVRVLAQETQYF

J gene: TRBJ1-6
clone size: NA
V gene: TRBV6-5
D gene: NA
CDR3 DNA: TGTGCCAGCGGTTTAACTCAGGGGAATAATTCACCCCTCCACTTT
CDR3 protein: CASGLTQGNNSPLHF

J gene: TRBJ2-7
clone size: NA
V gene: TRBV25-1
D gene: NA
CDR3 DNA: TGTGCCAGCACCGGGAACTCCTACGAGCAGTACTTC
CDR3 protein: CASTGNSYEQYF

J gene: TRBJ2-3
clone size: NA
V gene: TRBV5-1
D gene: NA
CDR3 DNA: TGCGCCAGCAGCTTGGGAGTAGCAGGAGATACGCAGTATTTT
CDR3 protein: CASSLGVAGDTQYF

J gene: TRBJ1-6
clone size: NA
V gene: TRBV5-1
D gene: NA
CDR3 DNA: TGCGCCAGCAGCTTGGTATGGGGGAAAGGCTATAATTCACCCCTCCACTTT
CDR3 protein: CASSLVWGKGYNSPLHF

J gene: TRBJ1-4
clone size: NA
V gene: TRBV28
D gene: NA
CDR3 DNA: TGTGCCAGCACCTGGGGGCAGACTTATGAAAAACTGTTTTTT
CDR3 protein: CASTWGQTYEKLFF

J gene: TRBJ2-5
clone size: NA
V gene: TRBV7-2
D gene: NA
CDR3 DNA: TGTGCCAGCAGCTTAGCCCGACGGGGGGCCCTCCAAGAGACCCAGTACTTC
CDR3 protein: CASSLARRGALQETQYF

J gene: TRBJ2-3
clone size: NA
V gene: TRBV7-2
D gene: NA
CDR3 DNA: TGTGCCAGCAGAACCACTCGTCCCTTGGATACGCAGTATTTT
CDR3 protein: CASRTTRPLDTQYF

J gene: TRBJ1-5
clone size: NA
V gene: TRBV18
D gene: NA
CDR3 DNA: TGTGCCAGCTCACCACAAGGACAGCCAAATCAGCCCCAGCATTTT
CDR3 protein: CASSPQGQPNQPQHF

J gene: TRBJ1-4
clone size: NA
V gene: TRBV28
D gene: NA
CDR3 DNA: TGTGCCAGCAGTCTGGGAGGCTTGCCAACTAATGAAAAACTGTTTTTT
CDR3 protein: CASSLGGLPTNEKLFF

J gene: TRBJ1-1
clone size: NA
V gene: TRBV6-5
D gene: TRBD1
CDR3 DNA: TGTGCCAGCAGTCGAGGACAGGCAGCTGAAGCTTTCTTT
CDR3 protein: CASSRGQAAEAFF

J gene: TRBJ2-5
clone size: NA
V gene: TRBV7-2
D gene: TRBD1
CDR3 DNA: TGTGCCAGCAGCTTAGCCGGGACAGGGGGAGGGCAAGAGACCCAGTACTTC
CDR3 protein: CASSLAGTGGGQETQYF

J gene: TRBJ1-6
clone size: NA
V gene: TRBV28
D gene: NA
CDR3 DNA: TGTGCCAGCAGTTTGCAGAAGTCACCCCTCCACTTT
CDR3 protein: CASSLQKSPLHF

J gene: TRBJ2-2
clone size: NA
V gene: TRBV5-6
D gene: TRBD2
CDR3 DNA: TGTGCCAGCAGCTCCGGGACTAGGACCGGGGAGCTGTTTTTT
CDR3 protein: CASSSGTRTGELFF

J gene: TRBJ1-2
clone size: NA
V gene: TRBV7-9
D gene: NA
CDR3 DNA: TGTGCCAGCAGCCCAGCCCGGGACTATGGCTACACCTTC
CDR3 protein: CASSPARDYGYTF

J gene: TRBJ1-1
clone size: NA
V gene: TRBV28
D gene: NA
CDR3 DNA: TGTGCCAGCAGTTTTAGGACGGTTTGGACTGAAGCTTTCTTT
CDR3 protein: CASSFRTVWTEAFF

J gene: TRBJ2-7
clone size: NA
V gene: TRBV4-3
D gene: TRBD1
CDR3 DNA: TGCGCCAGCAGCCAGAGACAGGGCTACGAGCAGTACTTC
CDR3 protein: CASSQRQGYEQYF

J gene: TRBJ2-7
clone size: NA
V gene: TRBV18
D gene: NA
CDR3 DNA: TGTGCCAGCTCACGGGACGGCTACGAGCAGTACTTC
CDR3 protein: CASSRDGYEQYF

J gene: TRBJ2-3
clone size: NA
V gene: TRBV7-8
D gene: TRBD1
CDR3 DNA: TGTGCCAGCAGCTCCCGGACAGGGGAGACGGGAGATACGCAGTATTTT
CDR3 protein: CASSSRTGETGDTQYF

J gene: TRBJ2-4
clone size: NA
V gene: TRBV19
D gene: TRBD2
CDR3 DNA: TGTGCCAGTAGTATCCCGGGACTAGCGGACGCCAAAAACATTCAGTACTTC
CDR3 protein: CASSIPGLADAKNIQYF

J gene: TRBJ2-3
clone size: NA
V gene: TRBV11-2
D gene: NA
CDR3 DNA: TGTGCCAGCAGCTTAGATCCGAGACCGCCCCGTGCTAGCACAGATACGCAGTATTTT
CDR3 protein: CASSLDPRPPRASTDTQYF

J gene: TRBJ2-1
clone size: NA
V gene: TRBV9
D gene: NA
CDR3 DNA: TGTGCCAGCAGCGGACGGATTTGGGACAATGAGCAGTTCTTC
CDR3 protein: CASSGRIWDNEQFF

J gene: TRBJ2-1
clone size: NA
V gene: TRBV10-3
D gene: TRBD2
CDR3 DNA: TGTGCCATCAGTGACTCTACTAGCGGGAGTGGGAATGAGCAGTTCTTC
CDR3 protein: CAISDSTSGSGNEQFF

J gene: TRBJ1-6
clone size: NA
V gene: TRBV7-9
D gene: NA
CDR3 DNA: TGTGCCAGCACCCATGGGGGGCAGACCGATTCACCCCTCCACTTT
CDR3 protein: CASTHGGQTDSPLHF

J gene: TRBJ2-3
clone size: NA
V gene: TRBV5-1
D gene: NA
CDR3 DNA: TGCGCCAGCAGCGCTGGGGACAACATTAACACAGATACGCAGTATTTT
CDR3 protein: CASSAGDNINTDTQYF

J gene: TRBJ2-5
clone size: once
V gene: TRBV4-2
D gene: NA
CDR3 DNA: TGTGCCAGCAGCCAAGAAGTCTGGGAGACCCAGTACTTC
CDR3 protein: CASSQEVWETQYF